This T cell receptor beta chain was recorded in a study of identical twins. Study-level points and caveats: Within beta out-of-frame sequences, the excess sharing observed between twins was weaker. Compared with models, monozygotic twins showed more out-of-frame TCR alpha sharing.

TCRdb analysed the 5' RACE reads with MiXCR anew, one entry per CDR3 protein. The sample lists more than 1.5 million distinct CDR3 sequences; around 33% were seen once. This clonotype has only a few counts. Its target is unknown. V gave up 2 bases and J gave up 2 bases; unmatched junction bases: 5. CDR1 is DFQATT and CDR2 is SNEGSKA in the germline V gene (reference sequence). The CDR3 spans 16 residues. This chain joins TRBV20-1 and TRBJ2-7, with 14 bases lining up with TRBD2. The TCR comes from a newborn girl in good health. Sequencing was done on a sample of cord blood. CDR3 in amino acids: CSARPQTSGGAYEQYF. CDR3 nucleotides: TGCAGTGCTAGACCTCAGACTAGCGGGGGGGCCTACGAGCAGTACTTC.